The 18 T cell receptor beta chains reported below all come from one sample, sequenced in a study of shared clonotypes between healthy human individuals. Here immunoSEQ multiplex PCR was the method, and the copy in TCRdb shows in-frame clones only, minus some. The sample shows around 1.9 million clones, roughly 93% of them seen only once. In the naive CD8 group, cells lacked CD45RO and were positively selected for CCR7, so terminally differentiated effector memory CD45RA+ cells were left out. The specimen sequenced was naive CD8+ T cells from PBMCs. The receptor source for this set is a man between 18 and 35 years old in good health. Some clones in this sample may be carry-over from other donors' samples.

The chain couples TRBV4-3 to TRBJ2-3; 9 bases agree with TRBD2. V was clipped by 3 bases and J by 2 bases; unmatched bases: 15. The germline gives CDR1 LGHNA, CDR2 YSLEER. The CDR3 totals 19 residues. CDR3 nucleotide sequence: TGCGCCAGCAGCCAGAATATTGAAGGGACTAGCAGACACACAGATACGCAGTATTTT. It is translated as CASSQNIEGTSRHTDTQYF.

CDR3 amino acids: CASSQIAGVFYEQYF. CDR3 DNA: TGTGCCAGCAGTCAAATAGCGGGAGTTTTCTACGAGCAGTACTTC. V and J are TRBV28 and TRBJ2-7, with 9 bases lining up with TRBD2. Looked up from germline, CDR1 is MDHEN and CDR2 is SYDVKM. The CDR3 runs 15 residues. V shed 5 bases, J shed 3 bases, and the junction held 8 bases outside the gene matches.

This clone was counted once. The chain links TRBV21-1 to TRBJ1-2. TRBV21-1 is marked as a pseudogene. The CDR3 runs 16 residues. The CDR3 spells CASSKGDGGANYGYTF. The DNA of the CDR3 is TGTGCCAGCAGCAAAGGCGATGGCGGGGCTAACTATGGCTACACCTTC.

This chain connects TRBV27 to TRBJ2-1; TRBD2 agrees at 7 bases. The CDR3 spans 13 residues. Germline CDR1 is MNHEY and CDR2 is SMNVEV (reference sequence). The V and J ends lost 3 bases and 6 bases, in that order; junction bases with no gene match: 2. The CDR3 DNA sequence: TGTGCCAGCAGTTTTGCGGGGGTCAATGAGCAGTTCTTC. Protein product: CASSFAGVNEQFF.

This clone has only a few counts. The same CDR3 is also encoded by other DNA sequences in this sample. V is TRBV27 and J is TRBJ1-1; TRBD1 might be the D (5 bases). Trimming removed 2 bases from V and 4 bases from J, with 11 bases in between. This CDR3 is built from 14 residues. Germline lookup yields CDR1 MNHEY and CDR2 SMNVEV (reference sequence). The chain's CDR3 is CASSLMGGGTEAFF. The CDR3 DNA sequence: TGTGCCAGCAGTTTAATGGGGGGTGGCACTGAAGCTTTCTTT.

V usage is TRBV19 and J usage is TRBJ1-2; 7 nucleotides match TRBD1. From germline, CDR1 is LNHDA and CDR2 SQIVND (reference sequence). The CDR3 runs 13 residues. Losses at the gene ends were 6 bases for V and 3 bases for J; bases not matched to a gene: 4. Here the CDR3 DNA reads TGTGCCAGTAGACGACAGGGCGACTATGGCTACACCTTC. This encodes CASRRQGDYGYTF. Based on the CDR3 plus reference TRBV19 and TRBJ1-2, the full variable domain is DGGITQSPKYLFRKEGQNVTLSCEQNLNHDAMYWYRQDPGQGLRLIYYSQIVNDFQKGDIAEGYSVSREKKESFPLTVTSAQKNPTAFYLCASRRQGDYGYTFGSGTRLTVV.

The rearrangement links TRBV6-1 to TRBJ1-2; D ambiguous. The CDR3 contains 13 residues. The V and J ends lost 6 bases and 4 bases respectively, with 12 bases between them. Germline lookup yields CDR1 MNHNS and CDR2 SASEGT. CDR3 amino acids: CASRESASYGYTF. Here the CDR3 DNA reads TGTGCCAGCAGGGAGTCAGCGAGCTATGGCTACACCTTC.

The DNA for the CDR3 is TGTGCCAGCAGTTTATTCCCCCCAGGGAGCTCCTACGAGCAGTACTTC. It codes for CASSLFPPGSSYEQYF. The J gene is TRBJ2-7, the V gene TRBV27, with D tentatively TRBD1 or TRBD2 (5 bases each). CDR1 and CDR2 from the germline V gene are MNHEY and SMNVEV (reference sequence). This CDR3 has 16 residues. Trimming stripped 1 base from V and 0 bases from J, with 13 bases between.

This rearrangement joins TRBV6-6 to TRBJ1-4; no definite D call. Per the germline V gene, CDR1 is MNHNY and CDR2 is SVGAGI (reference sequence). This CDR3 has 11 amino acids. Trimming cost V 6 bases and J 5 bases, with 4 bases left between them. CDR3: CASSHNEKLFF. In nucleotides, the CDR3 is TGTGCCAGCAGCCACAATGAAAAACTGTTTTTT.

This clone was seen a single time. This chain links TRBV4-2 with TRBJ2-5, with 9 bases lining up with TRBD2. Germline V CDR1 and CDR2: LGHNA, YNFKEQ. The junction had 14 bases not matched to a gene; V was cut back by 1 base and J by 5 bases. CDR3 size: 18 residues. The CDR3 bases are TGTGCCAGCAGCCAAGGCCCCGGGCGGGAGGGCCGGGGGGAGACCCAGTACTTC. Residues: CASSQGPGREGRGETQYF.

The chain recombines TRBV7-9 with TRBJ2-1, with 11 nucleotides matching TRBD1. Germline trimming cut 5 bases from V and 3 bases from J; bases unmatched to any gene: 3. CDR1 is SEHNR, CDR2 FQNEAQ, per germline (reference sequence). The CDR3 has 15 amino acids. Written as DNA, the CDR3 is TGTGCCAGCAGCCCCGGGACAGGGGGCTACAATGAGCAGTTCTTC. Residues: CASSPGTGGYNEQFF.

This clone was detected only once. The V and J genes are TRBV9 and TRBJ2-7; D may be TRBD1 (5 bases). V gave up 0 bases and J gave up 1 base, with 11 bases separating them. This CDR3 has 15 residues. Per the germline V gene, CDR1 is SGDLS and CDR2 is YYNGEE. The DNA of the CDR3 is TGTGCCAGCAGCGTAGGTCCCGACAGTTCCTACGAGCAGTACTTC. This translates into CASSVGPDSSYEQYF.

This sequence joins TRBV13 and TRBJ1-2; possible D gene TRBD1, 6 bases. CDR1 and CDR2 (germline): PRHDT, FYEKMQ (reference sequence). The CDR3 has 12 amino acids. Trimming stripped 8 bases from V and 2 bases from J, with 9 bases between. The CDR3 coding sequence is TGTGCCAGCGGAACAGGGAACTATGGCTACACCTTC. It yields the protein CASGTGNYGYTF.

The CDR3 is CASSEIRGHEQYF. CDR3 sequence (DNA): TGTGCCAGCAGTGAGATACGAGGCCACGAGCAGTACTTC. The chain is built from TRBV6-4 and TRBJ2-7; no reliable D call. The CDR3 totals 13 residues. Trimming pared 3 bases from V and 5 bases from J, leaving 11 bases between. In germline, CDR1 is MRHNA, CDR2 SNTAGT.

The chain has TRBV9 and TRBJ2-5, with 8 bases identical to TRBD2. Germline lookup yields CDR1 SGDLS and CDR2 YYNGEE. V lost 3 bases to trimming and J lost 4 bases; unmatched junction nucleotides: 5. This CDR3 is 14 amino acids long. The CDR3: CASSGGGRPETQYF. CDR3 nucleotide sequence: TGTGCCAGCAGCGGCGGCGGGAGGCCAGAGACCCAGTACTTC.

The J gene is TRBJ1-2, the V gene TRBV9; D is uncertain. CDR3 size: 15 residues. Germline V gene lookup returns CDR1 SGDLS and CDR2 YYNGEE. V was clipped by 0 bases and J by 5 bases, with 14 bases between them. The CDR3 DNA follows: TGTGCCAGCAGCGTAGAGTCTCACCGTTATTATGGCTACACCTTC. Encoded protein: CASSVESHRYYGYTF.

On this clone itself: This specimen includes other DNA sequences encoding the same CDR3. The CDR3 region is CASSLVSSYNEQFF. The CDR3 DNA is TGTGCCAGCAGTTTAGTTAGCTCCTACAATGAGCAGTTCTTC. V usage is TRBV27 and J usage is TRBJ2-1; no definite D call. V was cut by 2 bases and J by 0 bases, with 5 bases left in between. The germline V gene has CDR1 MNHEY and CDR2 SMNVEV (reference sequence). The CDR3 has 14 residues.

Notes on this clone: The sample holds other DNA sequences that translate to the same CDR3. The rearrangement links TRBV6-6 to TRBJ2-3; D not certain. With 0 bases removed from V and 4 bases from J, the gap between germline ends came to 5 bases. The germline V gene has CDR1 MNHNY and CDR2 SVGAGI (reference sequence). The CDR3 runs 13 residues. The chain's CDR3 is CASSYSRSDTQYF. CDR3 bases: TGTGCCAGCAGTTACTCCCGGTCAGATACGCAGTATTTT.